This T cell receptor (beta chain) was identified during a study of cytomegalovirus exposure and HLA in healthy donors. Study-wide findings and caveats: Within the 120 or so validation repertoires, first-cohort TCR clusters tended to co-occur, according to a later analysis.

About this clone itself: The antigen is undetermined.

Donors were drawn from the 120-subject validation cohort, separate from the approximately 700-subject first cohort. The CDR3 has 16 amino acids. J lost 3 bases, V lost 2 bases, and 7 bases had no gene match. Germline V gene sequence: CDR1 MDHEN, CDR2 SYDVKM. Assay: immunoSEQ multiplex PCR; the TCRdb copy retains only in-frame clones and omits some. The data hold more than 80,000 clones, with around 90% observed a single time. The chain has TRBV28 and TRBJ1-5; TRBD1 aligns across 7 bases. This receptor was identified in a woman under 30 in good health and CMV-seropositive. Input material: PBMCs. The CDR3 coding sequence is TGTGCCAGCAGTTTAAGGGGCAGGGGGGACAATCAGCCCCAGCATTTT. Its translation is CASSLRGRGDNQPQHF.